The clone carrying this T cell receptor (beta chain) was detected many times. Other nucleotide sequences from this sample produce the same CDR3. This sample is part of a study of metastatic and nonmetastatic thyroid tumors. The CDR3 contains 15 residues. V was shortened by 7 bases and J by 2 bases, with 17 bases between the two germline ends. Germline-derived CDR1 and CDR2 are MDHEN and SYDVKM. In the source study's methods: Across clinicopathological groups, CDR3 differences served as the basis for building a distant-metastasis classifier for papillary thyroid cancer. Via MiXCR, TCRdb re-called the PCR reads. These V and J calls originate from TCRdb's pipeline instead of the authors' own analysis. The sample has 21,000 or so clones; 10% to 15% are singletons. Nobody among the patients had been given any treatment before thyroid surgery.

The chain employs TRBV28 and TRBJ1-1, with TRBD1 as a possible D gene (5 bases). This TCR was sampled from a male donor with papillary thyroid cancer or a benign thyroid nodule (not recorded which). Some clones in this sample may be carry-over from other donors' samples. The sequenced sample consisted of blood. The DNA for the CDR3 is TGTGCCAGCACGTCCCCAGGGACTACTAACACTGAAGCTTTCTTT. Amino acid sequence: CASTSPGTTNTEAFF. The full variable domain, its missing parts supplied by reference TRBV28 and TRBJ1-1, is DVKVTQSSRYLVKRTGEKVFLECVQDMDHENMFWYRQDPGLGLRLIYFSYDVKMKEKGDIPEGYSVSREKKERFSLILESASTNQTSMYLCASTSPGTTNTEAFFGQGTRLTVV.